This T cell receptor (beta chain) was found in a study of sequential checkpoint blockade in melanoma. This clone showed up just a few times. The data were produced by immunoSEQ multiplex PCR, yet TCRdb's version contains in-frame clones alone and is incomplete. The repertoire holds 6,000 to 9,000 clones, around 30% seen once, with over 5% in the top ten. The CDR3 is 13 residues long. With V trimmed by 4 bases and J by 7 bases, 3 bases remained unmatched. CDR1 is SGDLS, CDR2 YYNGEE, per germline. This sample's treatment: randomized to nivolumab then ipilimumab (arm A) or the reverse (arm B). The TCR originated in a human donor with melanoma. Source: tumor tissue (inferred from file names), taken from a patient given nivolumab and ipilimumab in sequence. The J gene is TRBJ2-2, the V gene TRBV9; TRBD1 agrees at 8 bases. The CDR3 nucleotides are TGTGCCAGCAGCCTACAGGGGGTCGGGGAGCTGTTTTTT. Encoded protein: CASSLQGVGELFF.